The clone carrying this TCR beta chain was seen repeatedly, ten times or more. RNA transcripts provided the source from which TCR beta CDR3 regions were amplified. Initially, a first-round RT-PCR of the TCR CDR3 employed the HTBI primer set. TCRdb re-called the multiplex PCR reads through MiXCR, storing one row per CDR3 protein. The table records under 650,000 distinct CDR3 sequences, around 15% of them present only once. This sample is drawn from a study of T cells in Graves' hyperthyroidism and ophthalmopathy. The germline V gene has CDR1 GTSNPN and CDR2 SVGIG (reference sequence). The V end was cut by 3 bases, the J end by 4 bases, with 7 bases between. CDR3 length equals 11 residues.

The chain uses TRBV30 and TRBJ2-7; maybe TRBD1 (5 bases). What was sequenced was blood. This sequence originates from a woman aged 25 to 39 with Graves' hyperthyroidism. The CDR3, as DNA: TGTGCCTGGAGCAGGGCGTACGAGCAGTACTTC. Protein sequence: CAWSRAYEQYF.